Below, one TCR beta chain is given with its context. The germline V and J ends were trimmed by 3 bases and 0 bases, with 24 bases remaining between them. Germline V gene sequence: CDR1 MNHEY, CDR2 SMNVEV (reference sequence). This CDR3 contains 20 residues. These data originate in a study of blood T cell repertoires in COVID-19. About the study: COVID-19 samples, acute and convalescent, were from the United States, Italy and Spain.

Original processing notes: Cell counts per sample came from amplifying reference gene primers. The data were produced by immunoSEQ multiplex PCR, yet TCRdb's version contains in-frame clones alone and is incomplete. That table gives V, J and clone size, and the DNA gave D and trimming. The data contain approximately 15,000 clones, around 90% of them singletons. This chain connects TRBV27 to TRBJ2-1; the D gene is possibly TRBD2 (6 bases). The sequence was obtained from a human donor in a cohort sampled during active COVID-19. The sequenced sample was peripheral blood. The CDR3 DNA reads TGTGCCAGCAGTTTTACTAGCTTTTTCTCCCAGATGAGCTCCTACAATGAGCAGTTCTTC. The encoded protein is CASSFTSFFSQMSSYNEQFF.